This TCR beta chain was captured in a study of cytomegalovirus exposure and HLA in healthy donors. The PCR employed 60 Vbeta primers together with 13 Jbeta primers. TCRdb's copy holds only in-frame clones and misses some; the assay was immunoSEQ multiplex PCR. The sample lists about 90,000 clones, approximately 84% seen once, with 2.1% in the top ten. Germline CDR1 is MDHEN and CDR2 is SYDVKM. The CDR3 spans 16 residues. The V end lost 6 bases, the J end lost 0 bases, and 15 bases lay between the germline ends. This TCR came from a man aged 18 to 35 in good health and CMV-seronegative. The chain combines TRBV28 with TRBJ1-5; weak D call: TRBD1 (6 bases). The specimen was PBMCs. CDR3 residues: CASRSKQGYSNQPQHF. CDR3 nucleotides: TGTGCCAGCAGATCTAAACAGGGATATAGCAATCAGCCCCAGCATTTT.